Shown below are 3 T cell receptor beta chains from a single sample sequenced in a study of glioma-infiltrating T cells after dendritic cell vaccination. Clones were read by immunoSEQ multiplex PCR, and TCRdb kept only the in-frame ones, dropping some. Among tens of thousands of clones listed, roughly 77% were seen once. Time point of the sample: after dendritic cell vaccination, including at tumor progression/relapse. The starting material was blood, obtained after dendritic cell vaccination. The receptors stem from a human donor with glioblastoma.

The chain combines TRBV11-3 with TRBJ2-2; 8 bases map to TRBD2. CDR3 size: 15 residues. V shed 3 bases and J 0 bases; nucleotides not matched to a gene: 0. Germline CDR1 SGHNT, CDR2 YENEEA. The CDR3 DNA sequence: TGTGCCAGCAGCTTTAGCGGGACGAACACCGGGGAGCTGTTTTTT. This sequence encodes CASSFSGTNTGELFF.

The chain has TRBV7-9 and TRBJ2-2, with TRBD2 as a possible D gene (5 bases). Per germline, CDR1 SEHNR and CDR2 FQNEAQ (reference sequence). The V gene lost 1 base and the J gene lost 6 bases, with 12 bases spanning the gap. The CDR3 is made up of 15 amino acids. In nucleotides, the CDR3 is TGTGCCAGCAGCTTAGGGACTGGAGTTTCCGGGGAGCTGTTTTTT. Its translation is CASSLGTGVSGELFF.

The chain employs TRBV5-4 and TRBJ2-7, with 9 bases fitting TRBD1. The CDR3 has 13 amino acids. J gave up 5 bases and V 2 bases, and 2 bases lay outside the gene matches. The germline V gene has CDR1 SGHNT and CDR2 YYREEE (reference sequence). CDR3 DNA sequence: TGTGCCAGCAGCTTAGACAGGGGGAACGAGCAGTACTTC. Translating it yields CASSLDRGNEQYF.